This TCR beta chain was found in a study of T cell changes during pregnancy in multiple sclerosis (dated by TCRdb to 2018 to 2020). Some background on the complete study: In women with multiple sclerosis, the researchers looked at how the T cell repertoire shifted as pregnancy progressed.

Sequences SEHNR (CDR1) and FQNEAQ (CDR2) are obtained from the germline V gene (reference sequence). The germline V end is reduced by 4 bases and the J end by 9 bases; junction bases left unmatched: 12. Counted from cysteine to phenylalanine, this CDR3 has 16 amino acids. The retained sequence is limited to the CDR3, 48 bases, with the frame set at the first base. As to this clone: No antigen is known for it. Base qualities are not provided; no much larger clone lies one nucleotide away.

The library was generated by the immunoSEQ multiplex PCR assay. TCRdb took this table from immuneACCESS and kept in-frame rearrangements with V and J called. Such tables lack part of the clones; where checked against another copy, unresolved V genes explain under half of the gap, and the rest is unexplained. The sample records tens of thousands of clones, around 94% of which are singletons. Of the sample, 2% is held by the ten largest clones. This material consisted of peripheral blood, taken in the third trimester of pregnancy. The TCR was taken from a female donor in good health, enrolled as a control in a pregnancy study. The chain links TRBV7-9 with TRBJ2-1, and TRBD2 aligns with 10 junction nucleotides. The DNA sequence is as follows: TGTGCCAGCAGCTCGATAGAGCGGGGGGGCCGCAGTGAGCAGTTCTTC. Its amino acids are CASSSIERGGRSEQFF. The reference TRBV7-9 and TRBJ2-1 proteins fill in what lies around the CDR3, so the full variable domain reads DTGVSQNPRHKITKRGQNVTFRCDPISEHNRLYWYRQTLGQGPEFLTYFQNEAQLEKSRLLSDRFSAERPKGSFSTLEIQRTEQGDSAMYLCASSSIERGGRSEQFFGPGTRLTVL.